This T cell receptor beta chain was recorded in a study of prognosis after radiotherapy for stage I lung cancer. Across the whole study: Without exception, patients with non-small cell lung cancer were deemed medically inoperable. A biologically effective dose of at least 100 Gy came via 3-5 SBRT fractions. General observations from the study: Counts of unique TCR clones fell following stereotactic body radiation therapy, median approximately 9,600 versus 7,200.

A draw of roughly 5.8 milliliters of peripheral blood took place at each of two time points. The CDR3 totals 15 residues. V dropped 0 bases and J dropped 4 bases, with 9 bases sitting between them. CDR1 is LNHNV, CDR2 YYDKDF, per germline (reference sequence). With two-round multiplex PCR, TCR beta CDR3 sequences were amplified from genomic DNA. Amplification during the initial PCR round employed primers specific to each TRBV and TRBJ gene. Each CDR3 protein is one row after TCRdb ran MiXCR on the multiplex PCR reads. In the table there are tens of thousands of distinct CDR3 sequences, 24% of which are singletons. In this sample, this clonotype turned up many times. Its antigen remains unidentified.

The sequence came from a donor over 45 with non-small cell lung cancer. The specimen was PBMCs, collected before or after stereotactic body radiation therapy (not recorded which). The chain couples TRBV15 to TRBJ1-4; D gene ambiguous. CDR3 nucleotide sequence: TGTGCCACCAGCAGAGATATGAACCTTAATGAAAAACTGTTTTTT. It translates to CATSRDMNLNEKLFF.